This TCR beta chain was captured in a study of blood T cells in healthy people across ages. This clonotype was counted a few times. The antigen remains undetermined. It was with a sample-barcoded 5' primer and a J-beta primer mix that a second PCR of roughly 7 to 12 cycles was run. Each cDNA molecule received a tag from a template-switch adaptor that had 12 random nucleotides. TCRdb used MiXCR to reprocess the 5' RACE reads, holding one entry per CDR3 protein. The sample has 850,000 to 1,000,000 distinct CDR3 sequences, just over 50% seen once. V shed 2 bases and J shed 9 bases, with 11 bases lying between them. There are 13 residues in the CDR3. Per-sample PBMC isolation yielded at least 6.5 million cells. Points from the study as a whole: Versus aged donors, long-lived donors had higher diversity and more naive CD4+ cells.

This TCR came from a woman in her fifties or sixties in good health. The chain uses TRBV12-3 or TRBV12-4 and TRBJ2-1; D not certain. Specimen: blood. CDR3 protein: CASSLSMWTEQFF. The CDR3 DNA follows: TGTGCCAGCAGTTTAAGTATGTGGACTGAGCAGTTCTTC.